This T cell receptor (beta chain) was captured by sequencing in a study of cytomegalovirus exposure and HLA in healthy donors. Study-level findings and limits: TCR beta V- and J-gene trimming, according to a later analysis, was linked to a missense DCLRE1C variant. Upon later analysis, TCR association rates were observed to vary by HLA locus, being highest for DRB1 and lowest for HLA-C. Based on reports, TCR beta sequences accurately predicted HLA-A and HLA-B alleles for most subjects.

Primers for the PCR totalled 60 Vbeta and 13 Jbeta. Sequencing was performed with immunoSEQ multiplex PCR; in TCRdb, only in-frame clones are kept and a portion is missing. This sample carries over 200,000 clones, over 70% of them seen once, and the ten largest clones take less than 3.5%. As for this clone: Its target is unknown.

The V gene end was trimmed by 5 bases and the J gene end by 7 bases; junction bases not matched to a gene: 15. Germline-derived CDR1 and CDR2 are SEHNR and FQNEAQ (reference sequence). CDR3 size: 17 residues. The chain carries TRBV7-9 and TRBJ2-1, with 9 bases lining up with TRBD2. The sequencing input was PBMCs. The TCR sequence derives from a woman aged 55-70 years in good health and CMV-seropositive. DNA for the CDR3: TGTGCCAGCAGCCTCGGAAGCGGGGGGCTTTGGGGGAATGAGCAGTTCTTC. Encoded protein: CASSLGSGGLWGNEQFF.